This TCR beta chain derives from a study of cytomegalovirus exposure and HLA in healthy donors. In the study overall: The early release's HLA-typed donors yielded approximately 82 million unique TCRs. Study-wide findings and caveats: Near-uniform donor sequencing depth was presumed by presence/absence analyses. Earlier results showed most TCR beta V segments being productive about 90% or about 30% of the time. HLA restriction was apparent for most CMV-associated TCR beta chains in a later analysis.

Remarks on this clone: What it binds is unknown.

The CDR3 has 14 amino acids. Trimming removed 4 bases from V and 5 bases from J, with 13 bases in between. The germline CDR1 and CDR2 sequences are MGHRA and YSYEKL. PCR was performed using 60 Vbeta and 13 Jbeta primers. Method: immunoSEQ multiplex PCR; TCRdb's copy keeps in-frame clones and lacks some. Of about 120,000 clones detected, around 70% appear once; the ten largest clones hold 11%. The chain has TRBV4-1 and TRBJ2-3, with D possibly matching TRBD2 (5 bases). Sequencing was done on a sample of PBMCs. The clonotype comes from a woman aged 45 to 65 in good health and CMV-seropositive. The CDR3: CASSLETTLDTQYF. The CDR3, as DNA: TGCGCCAGCAGCCTGGAGACTACCCTAGATACGCAGTATTTT.